Below, one TCR beta chain is given with its context. Its target is unknown. Per the original data handling: ImmunoSEQ junction-only sequences lacked quality scores, so their filtering differed. Assay used: immunoSEQ multiplex PCR; TCRdb lists only in-frame clones, some missing. Clone size and the V and J calls come from that table; the DNA yielded D and trimming. The repertoire holds about 2 million clones, with approximately 94% as singletons. This sample was taken from a study of shared clonotypes between healthy human individuals. Study findings and constraints: Shared clonotypes across all four donors exceeded non-shared ones in generation probability. A generally larger estimated richness was seen in naive subsets than in memory subsets.

Germline CDR1 reads MGHRA; CDR2 reads YSYEKL. The CDR3 covers 16 residues. V gave up 2 bases and J gave up 2 bases, with 13 bases separating them. Naive CD8 cells lacked CD45RO and underwent positive selection for CCR7, leaving out terminally differentiated effector memory CD45RA+ cells. This rearrangement joins TRBV4-1 to TRBJ2-1; D is tentatively TRBD1 or TRBD2 (6 bases each). The TCR was taken from a man younger than 35 in good health. Sequenced sample: naive CD8+ T cells sorted from blood. This CDR3 reads CASSQQRGEPYNEQFF. CDR3 bases: TGCGCCAGCAGCCAACAGAGGGGGGAACCCTACAATGAGCAGTTCTTC.